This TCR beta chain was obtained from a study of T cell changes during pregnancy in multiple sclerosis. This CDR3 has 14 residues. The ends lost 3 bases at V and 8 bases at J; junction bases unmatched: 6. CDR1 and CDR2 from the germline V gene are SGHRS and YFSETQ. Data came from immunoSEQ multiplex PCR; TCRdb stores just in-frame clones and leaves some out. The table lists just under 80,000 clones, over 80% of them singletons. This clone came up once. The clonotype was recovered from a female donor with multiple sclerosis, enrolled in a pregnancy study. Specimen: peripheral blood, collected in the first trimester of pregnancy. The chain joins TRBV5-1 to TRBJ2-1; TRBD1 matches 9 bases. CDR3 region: CASSSGTGIDEQFF. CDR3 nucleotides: TGCGCCAGCAGCTCCGGGACAGGGATCGATGAGCAGTTCTTC.